This T cell receptor beta chain was documented in a study of T cells in Graves' hyperthyroidism and ophthalmopathy. The overall study: Sampling of peripheral blood happened at initial diagnosis, prior to any treatment.

This clonotype was observed a few times. Its antigen remains unknown. It was RNA transcripts that yielded the amplified TCR beta CDR3 regions. With the HTBI primer set, the TCR CDR3 went through a first round of RT-PCR. TCRdb reprocessed the multiplex PCR reads with MiXCR, giving one entry per CDR3 protein. The repertoire holds around 560,000 distinct CDR3 sequences, with 16% as singletons. Each patient was aged 18 to 65 and had newly diagnosed hyperthyroidism of under 2 months' duration. The trim removed 4 bases at V and 4 bases at J, leaving 4 bases unmatched. The CDR3 length is 13 residues. Germline CDR1 and CDR2: SGHTA and FQGNSA. Points from the study as a whole: Expanded thyroid clonotypes (above 0.001) were mostly also found in blood. Ophthalmopathy, which appeared later, was predicted by the model a median around 6 months before onset.

Sequencing input: blood. The origin of this receptor is a woman between 18 and 30 years old with Graves' hyperthyroidism. V gene TRBV7-2 combines with J gene TRBJ2-7, with TRBD1 identical over 7 bases. The CDR3 nucleotides read TGTGCCAGCAGCTCCAGGGACAGATACGAGCAGTACTTC. Amino acids: CASSSRDRYEQYF.